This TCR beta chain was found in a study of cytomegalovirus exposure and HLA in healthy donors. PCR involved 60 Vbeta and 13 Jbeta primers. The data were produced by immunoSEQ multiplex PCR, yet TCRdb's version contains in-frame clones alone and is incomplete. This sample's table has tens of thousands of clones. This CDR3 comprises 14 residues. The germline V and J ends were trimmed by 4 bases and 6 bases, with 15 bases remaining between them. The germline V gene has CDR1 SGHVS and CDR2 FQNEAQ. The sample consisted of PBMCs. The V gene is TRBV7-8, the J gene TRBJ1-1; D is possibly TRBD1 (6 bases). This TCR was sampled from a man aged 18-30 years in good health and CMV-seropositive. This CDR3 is CASSSGGAGPEAFF. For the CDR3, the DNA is TGTGCCAGCAGCTCTGGGGGGGCGGGCCCTGAAGCTTTCTTT. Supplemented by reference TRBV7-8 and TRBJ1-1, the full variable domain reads GAGVSQSPRYKVAKRGQDVALRCDPISGHVSLFWYQQALGQGPEFLTYFQNEAQLDKSGLPSDRFFAERPEGSVSTLKIQRTQQEDSAVYLCASSSGGAGPEAFFGQGTRLTVV.